Listed below are T cell receptor beta chains from one sample, sequenced in a study of OX40 agonist ivuxolimab in advanced cancers. Repertoires were generated with immunoSEQ multiplex PCR, while TCRdb's copy carries only in-frame clones and drops some. The sample holds some 39,000 clones, around 80% seen once. Sequences were derived from CD4+ or CD8+ T cells sorted from blood, sampled in a trial of the OX40 agonist ivuxolimab. These receptors were obtained from an adult with an advanced solid tumor such as melanoma, head and neck, liver or kidney cancer. Both conserved end residues are part of each CDR3. The D gene is left open where the match is weak. Clone size, where shown, is once, few, many, or a class for clones that have expanded.

d_call,v_call,clone_size,j_call,cdr3_nt,cdr3_aa
TRBD1,TRBV5-4,NA,TRBJ2-7,TGTGCCAGCAGCTTTCAGGGGGCCTACGAGCAGTACTTC,CASSFQGAYEQYF
TRBD2,TRBV28,NA,TRBJ2-1,TGTGCCAGCAGTCCCCCGGTAGCGGGATCCTACAATGAGCAGTTCTTC,CASSPPVAGSYNEQFF
TRBD1,TRBV11-1,NA,TRBJ2-7,TGTGCCAGCAGCTTCGAGACAGGGATGGCCGGGCCAAGGTCCGAGCAGTACTTC,CASSFETGMAGPRSEQYF
NA,TRBV19,NA,TRBJ2-7,TGTGCCAGTAGAGGACTAAGCTCCTACGAGCAGTACTTC,CASRGLSSYEQYF
TRBD1,TRBV5-1,NA,TRBJ1-1,TGCGCCAGCAGCCCCGGACAGGGGACGAACACTGAAGCTTTCTTT,CASSPGQGTNTEAFF
NA,TRBV18,once,TRBJ2-5,TGTGCCAGCTCTCCGGGACTTCAAGAGACCCAGTACTTC,CASSPGLQETQYF
TRBD2,TRBV11-3,NA,TRBJ2-3,TGTGCCAGCAGCTTGGAATCCCCGAGCGGGAGTGGGACAGATACGCAGTATTTT,CASSLESPSGSGTDTQYF
TRBD2,TRBV7-2,once,TRBJ2-1,TGTGCCAGCAGCCACGGTACGGGACTAGCGGGGGGCGACTACAATGAGCAGTTCTTC,CASSHGTGLAGGDYNEQFF
NA,TRBV6-5,NA,TRBJ1-1,TGTGCCAGCAGTTACGGGGAGAGGAACACTGAAGCTTTCTTT,CASSYGERNTEAFF
NA,TRBV7-8,once,TRBJ2-7,TGTGCCAGCAGCTTAAATTCCGGCGGATACGAGCAGTACTTC,CASSLNSGGYEQYF